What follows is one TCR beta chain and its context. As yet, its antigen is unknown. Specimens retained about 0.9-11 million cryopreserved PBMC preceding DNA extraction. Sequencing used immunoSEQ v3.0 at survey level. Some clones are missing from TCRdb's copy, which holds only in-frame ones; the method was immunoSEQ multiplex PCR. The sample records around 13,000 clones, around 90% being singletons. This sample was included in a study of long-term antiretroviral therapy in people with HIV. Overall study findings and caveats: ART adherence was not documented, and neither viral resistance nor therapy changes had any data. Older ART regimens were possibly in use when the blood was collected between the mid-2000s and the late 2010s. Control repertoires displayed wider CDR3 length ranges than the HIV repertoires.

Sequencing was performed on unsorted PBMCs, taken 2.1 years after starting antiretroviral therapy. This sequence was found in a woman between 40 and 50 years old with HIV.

The chain's CDR3 is CASSSDYGYTF. CDR3 DNA sequence: TGCGCCAGCAGCTCCGACTATGGCTACACCTTC. The chain carries TRBV5-1 and TRBJ1-2, with no clear D. CDR1 SGHRS and CDR2 YFSETQ come from the germline V gene. There are 11 residues in the CDR3. The V end was cut by 3 bases, the J end by 3 bases, with 3 bases between. The full variable domain, completed using reference TRBV5-1 and TRBJ1-2, is KAGVTQTPRYLIKTRGQQVTLSCSPISGHRSVSWYQQTPGQGLQFLFEYFSETQRNKGNFPGRFSGRQFSNSRSEMNVSTLELGDSALYLCASSSDYGYTFGSGTRLTVV.